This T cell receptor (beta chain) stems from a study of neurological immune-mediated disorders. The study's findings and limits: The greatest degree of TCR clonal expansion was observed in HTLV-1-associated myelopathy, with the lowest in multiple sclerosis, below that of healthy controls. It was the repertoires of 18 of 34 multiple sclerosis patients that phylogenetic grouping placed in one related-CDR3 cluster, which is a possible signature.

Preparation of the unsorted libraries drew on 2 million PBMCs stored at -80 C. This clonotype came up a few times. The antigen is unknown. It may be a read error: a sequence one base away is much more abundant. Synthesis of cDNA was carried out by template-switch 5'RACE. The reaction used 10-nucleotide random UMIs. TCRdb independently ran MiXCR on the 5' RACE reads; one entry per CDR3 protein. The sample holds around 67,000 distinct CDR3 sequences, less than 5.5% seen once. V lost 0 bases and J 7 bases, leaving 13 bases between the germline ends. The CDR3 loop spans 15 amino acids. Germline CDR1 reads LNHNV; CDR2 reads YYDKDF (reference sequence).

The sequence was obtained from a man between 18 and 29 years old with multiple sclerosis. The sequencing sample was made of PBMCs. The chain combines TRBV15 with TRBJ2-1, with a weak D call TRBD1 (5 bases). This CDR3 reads CATSREGQIINEQFF. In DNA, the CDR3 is TGTGCCACCAGCAGAGAGGGGCAGATCATTAATGAGCAGTTCTTC.